These 26 T cell receptor beta chains came from one sample sequenced in a study of T cells in tuberculosis (dated by TCRdb to 2017 to 2018). The library was obtained by the immunoSEQ multiplex PCR assay. TCRdb's version of the immuneACCESS table is confined to in-frame rearrangements and falls short of the full clone set. An unresolved V gene accounts for under half of the shortfall where checked; the remainder is of unknown origin. The sample has approximately 35,000 clones on record, roughly 97% of them singletons. Roughly 5.7% of the sample is taken by the ten largest. What was sequenced was PBMCs. The source of these receptors is a donor aged 5 to 30 with latent tuberculosis or without tuberculosis infection.

This CDR3 reads CASSESGEQYF. The CDR3 nucleotides are TGTGCCAGCAGCGAATCCGGCGAGCAGTACTTC. The rearrangement links TRBV2 to TRBJ2-7, with D unclear. V lost 6 bases, J lost 6 bases, and 9 bases lay in between. Germline V gene lookup returns CDR1 SNHLY and CDR2 FYNNEI. This CDR3 is 11 amino acids long.

CDR3 region: CAISRLGPEGLNIQYF. The CDR3 DNA reads as TGTGCCATCAGCCGACTAGGTCCGGAAGGTCTAAACATTCAGTACTTC. V is TRBV10-3 and J is TRBJ2-4; weak D call: TRBD2 (6 bases). This CDR3 spans 16 amino acids. Germline CDR1 is ENHRY and CDR2 is SYGVKD. Trimming took 6 bases from V and 6 from J, leaving 21 bases between them.

Only one count was recorded for this clone. V and J are TRBV27 and TRBJ2-5; 8 bases are a match to TRBD1. Germline assignment: CDR1 MNHEY and CDR2 SMNVEV (reference sequence). With V trimmed by 5 bases and J by 5 bases, 10 bases remained unmatched. This CDR3 comprises 15 residues. For the CDR3, the DNA is TGTGCCAGCAGTCCCTCCAGGGGGCGCGGGGAGACCCAGTACTTC. It translates to CASSPSRGRGETQYF.

This chain links TRBV10-1 with TRBJ2-5, with 9 positions matching TRBD1. From germline, CDR1 is WNHNN and CDR2 SYGVQD (reference sequence). V lost 0 bases, J lost 1 base, and 12 bases stayed unmatched. This CDR3 spans 19 amino acids. As DNA, the CDR3 is TGCGCCAGCAGTGAGTCTATTAATCGGGCGGGACAGGGCCAAGAGACCCAGTACTTC. This translates into CASSESINRAGQGQETQYF.

This clone was picked up one time. This rearrangement joins TRBV18 to TRBJ1-4; 7 nucleotides align to TRBD1. CDR1 and CDR2 from the germline V gene are KGHSH and LQKENI. V was clipped by 1 base and J by 5 bases; unmatched bases: 4. The CDR3 consists of 15 residues. The DNA of the CDR3 is TGTGCCAGCTCACCACACCAGGGGGTGAATGAAAAACTGTTTTTT. Its translation is CASSPHQGVNEKLFF.

V and J are TRBV6-6 and TRBJ2-7, with 9 bases that match TRBD1. The CDR3 runs to 16 residues. Trimming at V came to 4 bases and at J to 3 bases, leaving 10 bases not matched to a gene. Germline V gene sequence: CDR1 MNHNY, CDR2 SVGAGI (reference sequence). CDR3 DNA: TGTGCCAGCAGTTTTTTTCTTCGGACAGGGGTCTACGAGCAGTACTTC. As protein: CASSFFLRTGVYEQYF.

The V gene is TRBV7-8, the J gene TRBJ1-2; perhaps TRBD1 as D (6 bases). CDR1 is SGHVS, CDR2 FQNEAQ, per germline. V gave up 1 base and J gave up 8 bases, with 20 bases separating them. This CDR3 contains 16 residues. The CDR3 loop reads CASSLVLGHNKGGYTF. In DNA form, the CDR3 reads TGTGCCAGCAGCTTAGTCCTGGGACACAATAAGGGCGGCTACACCTTC.

V is TRBV18 and J is TRBJ1-3; D call uncertain. Germline V gene data show CDR1 as KGHSH and CDR2 as LQKENI. The CDR3 has 14 amino acids. V was pared by 6 bases and J by 0 bases, with 9 bases between. CDR3 sequence: CASSPSVSGNTIYF. CDR3 DNA sequence: TGTGCCAGCTCGCCATCAGTCTCTGGAAACACCATATATTTT.

The V and J genes are TRBV10-3 and TRBJ1-1, with a tentative D call TRBD1 (5 bases). Germline V gives CDR1 ENHRY, CDR2 SYGVKD. The CDR3 sequence is 13 residues long. Trimming shortened V by 6 bases and J by 0 bases, and 8 bases separated the two germline ends. The CDR3 loop reads CAIRGQLNTEAFF. The CDR3 nucleotides read TGTGCCATCAGGGGGCAACTGAACACTGAAGCTTTCTTT.

This clone has just one count. The chain uses TRBV10-3 and TRBJ2-1; 7 nucleotides align to TRBD1. The CDR3 consists of 14 residues. CDR1 is ENHRY and CDR2 is SYGVKD in the germline V gene. Germline trimming cut 6 bases from V and 4 bases from J; bases unmatched to any gene: 6. The CDR3 is CAIRGTAEYNEQFF. The CDR3 bases are TGTGCCATCAGAGGGACAGCCGAATACAATGAGCAGTTCTTC.

This sequence joins TRBV10-3 and TRBJ1-5; 8 bases map to TRBD1. The CDR3 contains 15 residues. Looked up from germline, CDR1 is ENHRY and CDR2 is SYGVKD. J gave up 6 bases and V 3 bases, and 7 bases lay outside the gene matches. As DNA, the CDR3 is TGTGCCATCAGTGACAGGCAGGGGGCATCTCAGCCCCAGCATTTT. As protein: CAISDRQGASQPQHF.

The chain's CDR3 is CASRRGGLDYGYTF. The CDR3 nucleotides are TGTGCCAGCAGGAGGGGGGGGCTCGACTATGGCTACACCTTC. This sequence joins TRBV7-2 and TRBJ1-2, with a weak D call TRBD1 (6 bases). The CDR3 has 14 residues. In germline, CDR1 is SGHTA, CDR2 FQGNSA. V was cut by 6 bases and J by 3 bases, with 14 bases left in between.

The rearrangement links TRBV5-1 to TRBJ2-7; a possible D gene is TRBD1 (6 bases). Deletions cut 3 bases from V and 1 base from J, with 11 bases between. This CDR3 is built from 14 residues. Germline V gives CDR1 SGHRS, CDR2 YFSETQ. As DNA, the CDR3 is TGCGCCAGCAGCTCAGGACAGATATCCTACGAGCAGTACTTC. This sequence encodes CASSSGQISYEQYF.

The rearrangement uses TRBV29-1 and TRBJ1-4; 8 bases line up with TRBD1. Germline lookup yields CDR1 SQVTM and CDR2 ANQGSEA. This CDR3 has 14 amino acids. With V trimmed by 4 bases and J by 1 base, 2 bases remained unmatched. The DNA of the CDR3 is TGCAGCGTTGCAGGACAGGGAACTAATGAAAAACTGTTTTTT. Amino acid sequence: CSVAGQGTNEKLFF. Full variable domain (outside the CDR3, taken from reference TRBV29-1 and TRBJ1-4): SAVISQKPSRDICQRGTSLTIQCQVDSQVTMMFWYRQQPGQSLTLIATANQGSEATYESGFVIDKFPISRPNLTFSTLTVSNMSPEDSSIYLCSVAGQGTNEKLFFGSGTQLSVL.

This sequence joins TRBV9 and TRBJ1-3; D possibly corresponds to TRBD1 (6 bases). The CDR3 totals 15 residues. The ends were cut back, 3 bases at V and 8 bases at J, with 18 bases in the middle. The germline V gene encodes CDR1 SGDLS and CDR2 YYNGEE. The CDR3 DNA reads as TGTGCCAGCAGCGCCGGGGGGACATCTTTGGACACCATATATTTT. It translates to CASSAGGTSLDTIYF.

The chain has TRBV9 and TRBJ2-2; 7 bases are shared with TRBD2. Trimming took 5 bases from V and 4 from J; bases not matched to a gene: 5. The CDR3 loop spans 14 amino acids. Looked up from germline, CDR1 is SGDLS and CDR2 is YYNGEE. The CDR3: CASRAPGGTGELFF. The CDR3 nucleotides read TGTGCCAGCAGGGCCCCGGGGGGCACCGGGGAGCTGTTTTTT.

The chain couples TRBV5-1 to TRBJ2-7; D is perhaps TRBD2 (5 bases). V lost 0 bases, J lost 0 bases, and 13 bases lay in between. CDR1 is SGHRS and CDR2 is YFSETQ in the germline V gene. The CDR3 loop spans 16 amino acids. CDR3 sequence reads: CASSLERTAVSYEQYF. The CDR3 DNA reads TGCGCCAGCAGCTTGGAACGGACTGCCGTCTCCTACGAGCAGTACTTC.

This chain uses TRBV7-8 with TRBJ2-1; D remains ambiguous. This CDR3 is 12 amino acids long. Germline CDR1 is SGHVS and CDR2 is FQNEAQ. Trimming took off 5 bases at V and 4 bases at J, with 6 bases between the two ends. The CDR3 bases are TGTGCCAGCAGCCCTGTTTACAATGAGCAGTTCTTC. This gives the protein CASSPVYNEQFF. The full variable domain, rest sourced from reference TRBV7-8 and TRBJ2-1, is GAGVSQSPRYKVAKRGQDVALRCDPISGHVSLFWYQQALGQGPEFLTYFQNEAQLDKSGLPSDRFFAERPEGSVSTLKIQRTQQEDSAVYLCASSPVYNEQFFGPGTRLTVL.

V and J are TRBV5-1 and TRBJ2-5; D may be TRBD2 (5 bases). This CDR3 contains 14 residues. Trimming removed 2 bases from V and 2 bases from J, with 10 bases in between. Germline V gene sequence: CDR1 SGHRS, CDR2 YFSETQ. CDR3 sequence: CASSFSRGQETQYF. CDR3 DNA sequence: TGCGCCAGCAGCTTTAGTCGAGGGCAAGAGACCCAGTACTTC.

This clone has more than one count but fewer than ten. The rearrangement joins TRBV6-4 to TRBJ2-1, with 8 bases matching TRBD2. The CDR3 spans 14 residues. The V gene end was trimmed by 0 bases and the J gene end by 6 bases; junction bases not matched to a gene: 1. Germline assignment: CDR1 MRHNA and CDR2 SNTAGT. CDR3 nucleotides: TGTGCCAGCAGTGACTCGGCGGGAGGCAATGAGCAGTTCTTC. This translates into CASSDSAGGNEQFF.

The rearrangement uses TRBV30 and TRBJ2-1; D is perhaps TRBD1 (5 bases). This CDR3 spans 13 amino acids. CDR1 GTSNPN and CDR2 SVGIG come from the germline V gene (reference sequence). Trimming stripped 1 base from V and 7 bases from J, with 11 bases between. The CDR3 sequence is CAWSEGQGNEQFF. The CDR3 nucleotides are TGTGCCTGGAGTGAGGGGCAGGGAAATGAGCAGTTCTTC.

CDR3: CASSRDLWNQPQHF. The CDR3 region has the DNA TGTGCCAGTAGTCGGGATCTTTGGAATCAGCCCCAGCATTTT. The genes are TRBV19 and TRBJ1-5, with D hard to call. Germline CDR1 reads LNHDA; CDR2 reads SQIVND (reference sequence). CDR3 length: 14 residues. Trimming removed 5 bases at V and 4 bases at J, with 12 bases between.

The chain recombines TRBV28 with TRBJ2-5; a weak D match, TRBD1 (5 bases). V dropped 1 base and J dropped 0 bases, with 9 bases sitting between them. This CDR3 has 15 residues. Germline-derived CDR1 and CDR2 are MDHEN and SYDVKM. For the CDR3, the DNA is TGTGCCAGCAGTTTATTACAGGATCACCAAGAGACCCAGTACTTC. Protein sequence: CASSLLQDHQETQYF. Based on the CDR3 plus reference TRBV28 and TRBJ2-5, the full variable domain is DVKVTQSSRYLVKRTGEKVFLECVQDMDHENMFWYRQDPGLGLRLIYFSYDVKMKEKGDIPEGYSVSREKKERFSLILESASTNQTSMYLCASSLLQDHQETQYFGPGTRLLVL.

The V and J genes are TRBV5-1 and TRBJ2-5, with 8 bases that match TRBD1. This CDR3 spans 15 amino acids. Germline V CDR1 and CDR2: SGHRS, YFSETQ. V gave up 1 base and J gave up 3 bases; unmatched junction bases: 5. This CDR3 is CASSLRQGAKETQYF. CDR3 bases: TGCGCCAGCAGCTTGAGGCAGGGGGCGAAAGAGACCCAGTACTTC.

The rearrangement uses TRBV2 and TRBJ1-1, with D maybe TRBD1 (6 bases). V lost 7 bases to trimming and J lost 5 bases, with 14 bases between them. CDR3 length: 13 amino acids. Germline CDR1 reads SNHLY; CDR2 reads FYNNEI. The CDR3 DNA reads TGTGCCAGCACCGACCTGGGGGCTACTGAAGCTTTCTTT. Protein: CASTDLGATEAFF.

This sequence joins TRBV5-1 and TRBJ1-2; D uncertain. In germline, CDR1 is SGHRS, CDR2 YFSETQ. CDR3 length: 13 amino acids. V gave up 3 bases and J gave up 14 bases, with 20 bases separating them. In nucleotides, the CDR3 is TGCGCCAGCAGCTCGGACTGGGAAGGAGGGAATACCTTC. Its protein is CASSSDWEGGNTF.